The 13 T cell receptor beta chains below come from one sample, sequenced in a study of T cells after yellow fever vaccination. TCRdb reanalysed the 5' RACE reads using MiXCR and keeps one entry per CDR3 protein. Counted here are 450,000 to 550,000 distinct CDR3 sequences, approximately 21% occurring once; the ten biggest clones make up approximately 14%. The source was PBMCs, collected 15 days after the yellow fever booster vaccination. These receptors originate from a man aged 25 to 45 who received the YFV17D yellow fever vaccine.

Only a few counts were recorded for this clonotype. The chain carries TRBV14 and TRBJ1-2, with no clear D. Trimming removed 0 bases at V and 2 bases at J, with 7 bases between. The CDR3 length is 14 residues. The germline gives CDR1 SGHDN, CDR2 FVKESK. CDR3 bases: TGTGCCAGCAGCCAAGATTCGAACAACTATGGCTACACCTTC. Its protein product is CASSQDSNNYGYTF. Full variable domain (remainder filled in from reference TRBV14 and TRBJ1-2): EAGVTQFPSHSVIEKGQTVTLRCDPISGHDNLYWYRRVMGKEIKFLLHFVKESKQDESGMPNNRFLAERTGGTYSTLKVQPAELEDSGVYFCASSQDSNNYGYTFGSGTRLTVV.

In DNA form, the CDR3 reads TGTGCCTGGAGTGCCCTGGCTAGCAATCAGCCCCAGCATTTT. Residues: CAWSALASNQPQHF. The chain recombines TRBV30 with TRBJ1-5; no firm D call. The length of the CDR3 is 14 residues. CDR1 and CDR2 from the germline V gene are GTSNPN and SVGIG (reference sequence). V was shortened by 1 base and J by 0 bases, with 7 bases between the two germline ends.

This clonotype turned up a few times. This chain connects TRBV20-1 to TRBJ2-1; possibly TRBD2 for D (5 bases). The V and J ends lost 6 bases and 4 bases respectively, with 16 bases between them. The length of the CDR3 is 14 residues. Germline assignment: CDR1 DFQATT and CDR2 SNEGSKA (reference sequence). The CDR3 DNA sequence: TGCAGTGCGCCGAGAGAGCGGCTGTACAATGAGCAGTTCTTC. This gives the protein CSAPRERLYNEQFF.

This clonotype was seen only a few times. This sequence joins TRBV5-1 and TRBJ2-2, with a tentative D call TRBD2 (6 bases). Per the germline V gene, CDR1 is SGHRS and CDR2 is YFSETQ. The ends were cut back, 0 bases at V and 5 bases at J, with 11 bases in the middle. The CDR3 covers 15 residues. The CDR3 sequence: CASSLDGGYTGELFF. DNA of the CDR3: TGCGCCAGCAGCTTGGATGGAGGGTATACCGGGGAGCTGTTTTTT.

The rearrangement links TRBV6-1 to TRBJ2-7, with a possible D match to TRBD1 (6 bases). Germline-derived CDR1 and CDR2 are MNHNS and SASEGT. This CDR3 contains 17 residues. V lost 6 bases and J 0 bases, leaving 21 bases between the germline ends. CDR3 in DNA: TGTGCCAGCAGCGCACTACAGGGCCCACGGAGCTCCTACGAGCAGTACTTC. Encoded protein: CASSALQGPRSSYEQYF.

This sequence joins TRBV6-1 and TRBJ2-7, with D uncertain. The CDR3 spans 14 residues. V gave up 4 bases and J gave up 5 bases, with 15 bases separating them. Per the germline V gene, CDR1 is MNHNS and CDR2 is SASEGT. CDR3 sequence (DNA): TGTGCCAGCAGTGCGTCTTACAGTTACCACGAGCAGTACTTC. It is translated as CASSASYSYHEQYF.

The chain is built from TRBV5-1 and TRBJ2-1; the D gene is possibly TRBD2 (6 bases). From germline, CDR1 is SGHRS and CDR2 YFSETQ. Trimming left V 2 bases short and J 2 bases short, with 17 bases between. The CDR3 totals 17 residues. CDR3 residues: CASSFSGRSLPYNEQFF. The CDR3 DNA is TGCGCCAGCAGCTTCTCCGGGAGATCTCTACCCTACAATGAGCAGTTCTTC.

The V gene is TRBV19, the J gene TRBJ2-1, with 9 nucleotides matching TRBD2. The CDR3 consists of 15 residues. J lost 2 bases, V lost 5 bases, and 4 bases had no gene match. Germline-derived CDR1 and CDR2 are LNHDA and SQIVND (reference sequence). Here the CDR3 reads CASSFSGSAYNEQFF. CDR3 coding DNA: TGTGCCAGTAGTTTTAGCGGGAGCGCCTACAATGAGCAGTTCTTC.

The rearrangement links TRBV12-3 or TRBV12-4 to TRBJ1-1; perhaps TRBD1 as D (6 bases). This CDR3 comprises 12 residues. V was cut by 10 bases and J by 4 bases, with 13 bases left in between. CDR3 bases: TGTGCCATACAGGGTCTGAGCACTGAAGCTTTCTTT. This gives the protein CAIQGLSTEAFF.

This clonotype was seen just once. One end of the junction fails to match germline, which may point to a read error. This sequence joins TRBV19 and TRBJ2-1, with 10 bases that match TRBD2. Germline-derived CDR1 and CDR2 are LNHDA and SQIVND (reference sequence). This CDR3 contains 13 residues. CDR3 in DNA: TGTGCCAGTAAGGTAGCGGGAGGTTACGAGCTGTTCTTC. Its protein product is CASKVAGGYELFF.

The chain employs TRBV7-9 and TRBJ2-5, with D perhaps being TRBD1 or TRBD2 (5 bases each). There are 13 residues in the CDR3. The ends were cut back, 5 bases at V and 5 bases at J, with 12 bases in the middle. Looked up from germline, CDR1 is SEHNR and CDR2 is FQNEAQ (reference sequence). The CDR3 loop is CASSVTWGETQYF. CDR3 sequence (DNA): TGTGCCAGCAGCGTAACATGGGGGGAGACCCAGTACTTC.

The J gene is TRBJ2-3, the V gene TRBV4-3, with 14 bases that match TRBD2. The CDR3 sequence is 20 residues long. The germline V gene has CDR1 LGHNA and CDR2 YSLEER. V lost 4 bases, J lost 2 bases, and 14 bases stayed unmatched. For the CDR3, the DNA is TGCGCCAGCAGCCCCCTGGAGAGGGGACTAGCGGGAGACACCACAGATACGCAGTATTTT. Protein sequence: CASSPLERGLAGDTTDTQYF.

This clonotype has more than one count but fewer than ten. The DNA of the CDR3 is TGTGCCAGCAGCCAAGTATCGAGGGCTCAGTACTTC. Translated, it gives CASSQVSRAQYF. This chain connects TRBV14 to TRBJ2-5; tentatively, D is TRBD2 (5 bases). Germline CDR1 SGHDN, CDR2 FVKESK. This CDR3 spans 12 amino acids. Trimming left V 1 base short and J 11 bases short, with 11 bases between. Drawing the rest from reference TRBV14 and TRBJ2-5, the complete variable domain is EAGVTQFPSHSVIEKGQTVTLRCDPISGHDNLYWYRRVMGKEIKFLLHFVKESKQDESGMPNNRFLAERTGGTYSTLKVQPAELEDSGVYFCASSQVSRAQYFGPGTRLLVL.